Presented here are 19 T cell receptor beta chains from one specimen sequenced in a study of regulatory T cells in long-lasting Graves disease. Time point described: newly diagnosed GD, antithyroid drugs for less than 3 months. The TCR library was prepared using RNA isolated from PBMCs. With iRepertoire HTBI primers and Arm-PCR of CDR3 regions, TCR beta libraries were built. TCRdb passed the multiplex PCR reads through MiXCR, listing each CDR3 protein once. The repertoire holds some 500,000 distinct CDR3 sequences, with about 16% as singletons. These data also formed part of another study, on T cells in Graves' hyperthyroidism and ophthalmopathy.

The source was peripheral blood mononuclear cells (PBMCs), collected at new diagnosis, from a patient treated with antithyroid drugs. The receptors originated from a woman aged 40 to 65 with Graves disease.

This clonotype has ten or more counts. CDR3 sequence (DNA): TGTGCCAGCAGTGAAGGCAGGGTTATACTCTACGAGCAGTACTTC. This codes for CASSEGRVILYEQYF. The chain links TRBV6-2 or TRBV6-3 to TRBJ2-7; D may be TRBD1 (5 bases). Germline V gives CDR1 MNHEY, CDR2 SVGEGT. The CDR3 has 15 residues. V was clipped by 5 bases and J by 3 bases, with 17 bases between them.

The sample holds many counts of this clonotype. The J gene is TRBJ2-2, the V gene TRBV7-9; D gene uncertain. The CDR3 has 11 residues. The V end was cut by 3 bases, the J end by 10 bases, with 6 bases between. Germline-derived CDR1 and CDR2 are SEHNR and FQNEAQ (reference sequence). CDR3 region: CASSFKVELFF. DNA for the CDR3: TGTGCCAGCAGCTTCAAAGTGGAGCTGTTTTTT.

The chain recombines TRBV19 with TRBJ2-7, with D maybe TRBD1 (6 bases). The CDR3 is 14 residues long. V was shortened by 5 bases and J by 3 bases, with 14 bases between the two germline ends. Germline assignment: CDR1 LNHDA and CDR2 SQIVND (reference sequence). This CDR3 reads CASSGTGIIYEQYF. CDR3 sequence (DNA): TGTGCCAGTAGTGGTACAGGGATAATCTACGAGCAGTACTTC. Filled out from reference TRBV19 and TRBJ2-7, the complete variable domain reads DGGITQSPKYLFRKEGQNVTLSCEQNLNHDAMYWYRQDPGQGLRLIYYSQIVNDFQKGDIAEGYSVSREKKESFPLTVTSAQKNPTAFYLCASSGTGIIYEQYFGPGTRLTVT.

The table lists this clonotype with many counts. The chain combines TRBV7-9 with TRBJ2-3; 8 bases are shared with TRBD2. The CDR3 contains 18 residues. J was trimmed by 2 bases and V by 10 bases; bases with no gene match: 20. In germline, CDR1 is SEHNR, CDR2 FQNEAQ (reference sequence). The CDR3 region is CATSHAGGRPPITDTQYF. CDR3 bases: TGTGCCACTAGTCATGCGGGGGGAAGACCTCCCATCACAGATACGCAGTATTTT.

This clonotype was detected ten times or more. The V call is TRBV6-1, the J call TRBJ1-5; D not certain. CDR3 size: 14 residues. The germline gives CDR1 MNHNS, CDR2 SASEGT. V was pared by 5 bases and J by 4 bases, with 12 bases between. The CDR3 loop is CASSILQKNQPQHF. Written as DNA, the CDR3 is TGTGCCAGCAGTATACTACAGAAGAATCAGCCCCAGCATTTT.

A note on this clonotype: Mismatch with germline at one junction end may stem from a read error. V and J are TRBV20-1 and TRBJ2-2; 7 bases agree with TRBD2. From germline, CDR1 is DFQATT and CDR2 SNEGSKA (reference sequence). This CDR3 is 13 amino acids long. The DNA of the CDR3 is TGCGGTGCTAGGGGAGGGCCGCCCGGGGAGCTGTTTTTT. This encodes CGARGGPPGELFF.

As concerns this clonotype: Since a much larger clone is just one base distant, this may be a read error. The V gene is TRBV6-9, the J gene TRBJ2-7, with 7 positions matching TRBD2. The CDR3 has 15 residues. Germline assignment: CDR1 MNHGY and CDR2 SVAAGI. V lost 3 bases and J lost 2; bases outside the gene matches: 7. The CDR3, as DNA: TGTGCCAGCAGTTACTCAGGACGGGGGGCCTACGAGCAGTACTTC. It codes for CASSYSGRGAYEQYF.

The V call is TRBV14, the J call TRBJ1-6; TRBD1 matches at 7 bases. V shed 5 bases and J 6 bases; nucleotides not matched to a gene: 7. CDR3 length equals 15 residues. Germline values: CDR1 SGHDN, CDR2 FVKESK. CDR3 amino acids: CASSYSTGTNSPLHF. The DNA for the CDR3 is TGTGCCAGCAGCTACTCGACAGGGACTAATTCACCCCTCCACTTT.

This clonotype has at least ten counts. The J gene is TRBJ2-5, the V gene TRBV11-2; D call uncertain. The V end lost 1 base, the J end lost 7 bases, and 10 bases lay between the germline ends. CDR1 SGHAT and CDR2 FQNNGV come from the germline V gene. This CDR3 spans 13 amino acids. In DNA form, the CDR3 reads TGTGCCAGCAGCTTAGGGGAACATGGGACCCAGTACTTC. Its protein product is CASSLGEHGTQYF.

In its sample, this clonotype was seen a few times. With a much larger clone just one base away, this may be a read error. The genes are TRBV2 and TRBJ1-1; no firm D call. Per germline, CDR1 SNHLY and CDR2 FYNNEI. The CDR3 runs to 11 residues. CDR3 nucleotide sequence: TGTGCCGGCAGTGAACACACTGAAGCTTTCTTT. Its protein product is CAGSEHTEAFF.

The rearrangement joins TRBV27 to TRBJ1-2; D ambiguous. Germline assignment: CDR1 MNHEY and CDR2 SMNVEV (reference sequence). This CDR3 spans 13 amino acids. V was trimmed by 4 bases and J by 4 bases, leaving 10 bases between them. The DNA of the CDR3 is TGTGCCAGCAGTTCTAACGCCCCCTATGGCTACACCTTC. Protein product: CASSSNAPYGYTF.

This clonotype was seen ten or more times. The chain links TRBV28 to TRBJ2-7, with D perhaps TRBD1 or TRBD2 (6 bases each). The CDR3 runs to 18 residues. In germline, CDR1 is MDHEN, CDR2 SYDVKM. Trimming removed 6 bases at V and 0 bases at J, with 24 bases between. CDR3 coding DNA: TGTGCCAGCAGGGTCGGGGGCCCAAACAACGCGGGCTCCTACGAGCAGTACTTC. Protein: CASRVGGPNNAGSYEQYF.

This clonotype was observed at least ten times. The chain carries TRBV7-3 and TRBJ1-5, with a possible D match to TRBD1 (5 bases). From germline, CDR1 is SGHTA and CDR2 FQGTGA. Deletions cut 5 bases from V and 0 bases from J, with 20 bases between. The CDR3 is made up of 18 amino acids. The CDR3 nucleotides are TGTGCCAGCAGCATTCAGGGCCCGCACAGATATAGCAATCAGCCCCAGCATTTT. Translating gives CASSIQGPHRYSNQPQHF.

V usage is TRBV6-2 or TRBV6-3 and J usage is TRBJ2-3; 7 bases fit TRBD2. The CDR3 sequence is 16 residues long. Germline loops: CDR1 MNHEY, CDR2 SVGEGT. With 0 bases clipped from V and 0 bases from J, the junction kept 3 bases outside the gene matches. The CDR3 spells CASSYSPGGSTDTQYF. The CDR3, as DNA: TGTGCCAGCAGTTACTCGCCGGGGGGTAGCACAGATACGCAGTATTTT.

Many counts were recorded for this clonotype. The gene calls are TRBV2 and TRBJ2-1; D is ambiguous. V lost 6 bases to trimming and J lost 9 bases, with 12 bases between them. The CDR3 runs 12 residues. In germline, CDR1 is SNHLY, CDR2 FYNNEI. The CDR3 nucleotides are TGTGCCAGCAGGGTGAGGTGGGGTGAGCAGTTCTTC. Protein: CASRVRWGEQFF.

This clonotype was detected only a few times. This rearrangement joins TRBV7-2 to TRBJ2-3; tentatively, D is TRBD1 (6 bases). Germline assignment: CDR1 SGHTA and CDR2 FQGNSA. The V and J ends lost 1 base and 9 bases respectively, with 14 bases between them. This CDR3 region has 14 residues. As DNA, the CDR3 is TGTGCCAGCAGCTTAGGAGGGGGATCAGGGACGCAGTATTTT. Amino acids: CASSLGGGSGTQYF.

Concerning this clonotype: A much larger clone differs by one base, so this may be a read error. The gene calls are TRBV28 and TRBJ2-1; D is perhaps TRBD1 (5 bases). Per the germline V gene, CDR1 is MDHEN and CDR2 is SYDVKM. The CDR3 loop spans 14 amino acids. The V end was cut by 5 bases, the J end by 10 bases, with 18 bases between. The CDR3 nucleotides are TGTGCCAGCAGTGCCCGTCGTGGGGCCTACGAGCAGTTCTTC. Its protein product is CASSARRGAYEQFF.

The J gene is TRBJ2-1, the V gene TRBV19; 9 bases line up with TRBD2. Germline V gene sequence: CDR1 LNHDA, CDR2 SQIVND (reference sequence). CDR3 length: 13 residues. Trimming cost V 8 bases and J 5 bases; bases outside gene matches: 4. In DNA form, the CDR3 reads TGTGCCAGTTCTAGCGGGGCAGACAATGAGCAGTTCTTC. It encodes CASSSGADNEQFF.

This clonotype was seen many times. This chain joins TRBV12-3 or TRBV12-4 and TRBJ2-3; 10 bases line up with TRBD2. V lost 5 bases and J lost 2; bases outside the gene matches: 7. The CDR3 runs 16 residues. The CDR3 DNA reads as TGTGCCAGCAGTCCAGGGACTAGCGCATACACAGATACGCAGTATTTT. Translated, it gives CASSPGTSAYTDTQYF.